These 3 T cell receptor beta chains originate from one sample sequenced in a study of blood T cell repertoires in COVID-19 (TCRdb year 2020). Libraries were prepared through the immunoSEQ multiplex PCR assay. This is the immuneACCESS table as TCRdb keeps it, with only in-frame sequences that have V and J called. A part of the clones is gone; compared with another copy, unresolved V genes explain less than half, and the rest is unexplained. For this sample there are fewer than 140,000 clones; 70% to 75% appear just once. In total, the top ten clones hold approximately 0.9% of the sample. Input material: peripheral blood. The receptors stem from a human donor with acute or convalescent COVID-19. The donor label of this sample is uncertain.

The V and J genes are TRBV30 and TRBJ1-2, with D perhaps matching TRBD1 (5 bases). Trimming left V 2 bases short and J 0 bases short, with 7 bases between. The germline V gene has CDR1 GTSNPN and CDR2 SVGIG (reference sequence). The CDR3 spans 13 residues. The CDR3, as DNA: TGTGCCTGGAGTCCGGGGGCTAACTATGGCTACACCTTC. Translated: CAWSPGANYGYTF.

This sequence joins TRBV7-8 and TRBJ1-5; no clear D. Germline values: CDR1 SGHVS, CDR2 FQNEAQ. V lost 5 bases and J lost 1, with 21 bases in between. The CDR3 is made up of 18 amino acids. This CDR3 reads CASSPSPPATLSNQPQHF. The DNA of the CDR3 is TGTGCCAGCAGCCCCAGTCCACCGGCGACTCTCAGCAATCAGCCCCAGCATTTT.

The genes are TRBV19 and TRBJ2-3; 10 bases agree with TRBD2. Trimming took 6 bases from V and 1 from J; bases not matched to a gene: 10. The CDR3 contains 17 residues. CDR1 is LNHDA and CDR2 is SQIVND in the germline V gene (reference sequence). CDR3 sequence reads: CASSRSLAGARTDTQYF. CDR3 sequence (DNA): TGTGCCAGTAGCCGCTCCCTAGCGGGGGCCCGCACAGATACGCAGTATTTT.